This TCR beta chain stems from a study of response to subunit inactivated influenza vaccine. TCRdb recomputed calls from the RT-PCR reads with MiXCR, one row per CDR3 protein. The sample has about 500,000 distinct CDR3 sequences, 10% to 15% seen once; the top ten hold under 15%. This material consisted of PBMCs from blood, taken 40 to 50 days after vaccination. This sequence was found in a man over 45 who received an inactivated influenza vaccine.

The DNA of the CDR3 is TGTGCCAGCAGTTACTCGACGGTAGAGGGCACAGATACGCAGTATTTT. Its translation is CASSYSTVEGTDTQYF. V gene TRBV6-5 combines with J gene TRBJ2-3; D is uncertain. Germline V gene data show CDR1 as MNHEY and CDR2 as SVGAGI. The CDR3 sequence is 16 residues long. V was pared by 0 bases and J by 1 base, with 11 bases between.